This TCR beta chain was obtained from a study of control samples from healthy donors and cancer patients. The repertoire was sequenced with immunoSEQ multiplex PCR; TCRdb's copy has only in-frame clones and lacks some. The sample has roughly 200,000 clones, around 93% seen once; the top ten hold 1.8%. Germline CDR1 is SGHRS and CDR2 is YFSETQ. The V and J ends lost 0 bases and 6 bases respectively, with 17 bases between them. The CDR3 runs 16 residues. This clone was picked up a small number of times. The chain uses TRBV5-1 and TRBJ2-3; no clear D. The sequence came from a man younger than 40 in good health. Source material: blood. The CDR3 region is CASSLDGGGRWDTQYF. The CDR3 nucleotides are TGCGCCAGCAGCTTGGATGGTGGCGGCCGATGGGATACGCAGTATTTT.